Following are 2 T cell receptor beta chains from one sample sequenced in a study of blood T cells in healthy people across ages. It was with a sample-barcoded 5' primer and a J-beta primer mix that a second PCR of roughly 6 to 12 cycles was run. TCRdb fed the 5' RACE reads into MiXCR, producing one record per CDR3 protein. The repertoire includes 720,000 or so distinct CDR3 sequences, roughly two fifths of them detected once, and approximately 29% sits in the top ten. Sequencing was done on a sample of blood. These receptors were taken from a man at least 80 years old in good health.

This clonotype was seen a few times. The CDR3 loop reads CASSEGLAANTQYF. DNA for the CDR3: TGCGCCAGCAGTGAGGGACTAGCGGCAAATACGCAGTATTTT. The chain employs TRBV10-1 and TRBJ2-3, with 10 positions matching TRBD2. The ends lost 2 bases at V and 7 bases at J; junction bases unmatched: 3. From germline, CDR1 is WNHNN and CDR2 SYGVQD (reference sequence). This CDR3 has 14 amino acids.

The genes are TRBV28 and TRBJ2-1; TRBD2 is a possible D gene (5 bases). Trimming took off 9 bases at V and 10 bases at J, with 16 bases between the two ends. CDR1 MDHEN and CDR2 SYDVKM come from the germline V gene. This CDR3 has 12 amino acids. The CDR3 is CASLGVAYEQFF. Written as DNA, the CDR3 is TGTGCCAGTCTCGGGGTTGCCTACGAGCAGTTCTTC.